The T cell receptor beta chain described here comes from a study of T cells in Graves' hyperthyroidism and ophthalmopathy. Study as a whole: Initial diagnosis, before any treatment, was when peripheral blood was collected.

This CDR3 contains 15 residues. With 1 base removed from V and 4 bases from J, the gap between germline ends came to 13 bases. Germline CDR1 and CDR2: SGHDN and FVKESK. TCR beta CDR3 regions were amplified from RNA. HTBI primers were employed in a first-round RT-PCR of the TCR CDR3. One entry per CDR3 protein, called by TCRdb with MiXCR from the multiplex PCR reads. Of 700,000 to 950,000 distinct CDR3 sequences listed, roughly 32% are singletons. Exclusion followed for patients with uncontrolled infection, other autoimmune disease, pregnancy or lactation. Extraction of PBMCs used 7.5 to 10 ml of fresh peripheral blood.

The sample was blood. The chain joins TRBV14 to TRBJ2-5; tentative D call: TRBD2 (6 bases). This receptor was identified in a woman aged 40 to 50 with Graves' hyperthyroidism. The DNA of the CDR3 is TGTGCCAGCAGCCAAGGGACTACCCCCGGAGAGACCCAGTACTTC. Protein: CASSQGTTPGETQYF.